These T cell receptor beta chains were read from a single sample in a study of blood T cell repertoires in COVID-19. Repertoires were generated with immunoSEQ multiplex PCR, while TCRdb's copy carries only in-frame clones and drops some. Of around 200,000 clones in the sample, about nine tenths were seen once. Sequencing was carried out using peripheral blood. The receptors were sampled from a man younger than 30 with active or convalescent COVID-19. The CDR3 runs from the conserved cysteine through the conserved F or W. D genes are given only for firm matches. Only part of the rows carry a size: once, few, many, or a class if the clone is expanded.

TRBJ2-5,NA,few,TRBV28,CASSLGGGGGAAETQYF,TGTGCCAGCTCCCTCGGGGGGGGAGGGGGCGCGGCGGAGACCCAGTACTTC
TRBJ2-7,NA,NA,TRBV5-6,CASSLAGNHYEQYF,TGTGCCAGCAGCTTGGCCGGGAATCACTACGAGCAGTACTTC
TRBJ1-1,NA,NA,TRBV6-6,CASSYGTLNTEAFF,TGTGCCAGCAGTTACGGGACACTGAACACTGAAGCTTTCTTT
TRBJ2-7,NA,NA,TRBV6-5,CASRGTRDRQYF,TGTGCCAGCAGAGGTACGCGGGATAGACAGTACTTC
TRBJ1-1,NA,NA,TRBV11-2,CASSYGGGNTEAFF,TGTGCCAGCAGCTATGGGGGCGGGAACACTGAAGCTTTCTTT
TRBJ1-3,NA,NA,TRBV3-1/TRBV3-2,CASSQDPRRLNTIYF,TGTGCCAGCAGCCAAGATCCTCGGAGATTGAACACCATATATTTT
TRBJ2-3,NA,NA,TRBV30,CAWSARGYTDTQYF,TGTGCCTGGAGTGCCAGGGGATACACAGATACGCAGTATTTT
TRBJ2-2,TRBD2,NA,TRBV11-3,CASSPLAGGPDTGELFF,TGTGCCAGCAGTCCACTAGCGGGAGGGCCGGACACCGGGGAGCTGTTTTTT
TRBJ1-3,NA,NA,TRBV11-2,CASSLAGVAGNTIYF,TGTGCCAGCAGCTTAGCGGGGGTAGCTGGAAACACCATATATTTT
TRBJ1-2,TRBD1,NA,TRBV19,CASSTPGQGIRNGYTF,TGTGCCAGTAGCACCCCGGGACAGGGTATCAGGAATGGCTACACCTTC
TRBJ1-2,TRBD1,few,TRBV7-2,CASSLRHDVTGESAGYTF,TGTGCCAGCAGCTTAAGACATGATGTAACAGGGGAATCGGCTGGCTACACCTTC
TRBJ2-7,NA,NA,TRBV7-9,CASSLKLSREQYF,TGTGCCAGCAGCTTAAAACTGTCGAGGGAGCAGTACTTC
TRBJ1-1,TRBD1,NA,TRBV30,CAWSSGTAYTEAFF,TGTGCCTGGAGTTCAGGGACAGCTTACACTGAAGCTTTCTTT
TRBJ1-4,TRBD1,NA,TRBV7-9,CASSSDREHEKLFF,TGTGCCAGCAGCTCCGACAGGGAGCATGAAAAACTGTTTTTT
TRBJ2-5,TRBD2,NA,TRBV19,CASSITSGGVETQYF,TGTGCCAGTAGTATAACTAGCGGGGGGGTAGAGACCCAGTACTTC
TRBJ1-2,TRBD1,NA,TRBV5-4,CASSRLDRDLDGYTF,TGTGCCAGCAGCCGCCTGGACAGGGATTTAGATGGCTACACCTTC
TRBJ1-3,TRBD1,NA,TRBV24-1,CATSVPGTGRNTIYF,TGTGCCACCAGTGTCCCAGGGACAGGTAGGAACACCATATATTTT
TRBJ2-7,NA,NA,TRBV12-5,CASAISGSLDEQYF,TGTGCTAGTGCAATCTCCGGGTCCCTCGACGAGCAGTACTTC
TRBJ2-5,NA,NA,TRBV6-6,CASSYGEVLGETQYF,TGTGCCAGCAGTTACGGGGAGGTTCTCGGGGAGACCCAGTACTTC
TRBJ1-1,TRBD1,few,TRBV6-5,CASSDRVSNTEAFF,TGTGCCAGCAGCGACAGGGTTTCGAACACTGAAGCTTTCTTT
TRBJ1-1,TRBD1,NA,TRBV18,CASSEMGTENTEAFF,TGTGCCAGCTCAGAGATGGGGACAGAGAACACTGAAGCTTTCTTT
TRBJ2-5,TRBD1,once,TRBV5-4,CASSPQGIGQETQYF,TGTGCCAGCAGCCCACAGGGGATCGGCCAAGAGACCCAGTACTTC
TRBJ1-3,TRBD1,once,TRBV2,CASSEGRGSNSGNTIYF,TGTGCCAGCAGTGAAGGCAGGGGGAGTAACTCTGGAAACACCATATATTTT
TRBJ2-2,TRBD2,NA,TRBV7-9,CASSSSGVGELFF,TGTGCCAGCAGCTCTAGCGGGGTCGGGGAGCTGTTTTTT
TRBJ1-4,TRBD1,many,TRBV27,CASSSWTGLGEKLFF,TGTGCCAGCAGTTCCTGGACAGGGCTGGGGGAAAAACTGTTTTTT
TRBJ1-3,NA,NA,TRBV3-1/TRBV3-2,CASSQVRGIIGNTIYF,TGTGCCAGCAGCCAAGTCCGGGGAATTATCGGAAACACCATATATTTT
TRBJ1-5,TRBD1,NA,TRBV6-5,CASRDREGQPQHF,TGTGCCAGCCGGGACAGGGAGGGTCAGCCCCAGCATTTT
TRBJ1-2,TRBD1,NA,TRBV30,CAWSAGQGNYGYTF,TGTGCCTGGAGTGCAGGACAGGGTAACTATGGCTACACCTTC
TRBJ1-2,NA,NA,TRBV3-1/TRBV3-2,CASSQESGRRGYTF,TGTGCCAGCAGCCAAGAATCAGGGCGACGGGGCTACACCTTC
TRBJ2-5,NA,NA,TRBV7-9,CASSPSGATQETQYF,TGTGCCAGCAGCCCATCGGGAGCGACGCAAGAGACCCAGTACTTC
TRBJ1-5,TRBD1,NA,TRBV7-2,CASSATGVTDQPQHF,TGTGCCAGCAGCGCGACAGGGGTAACGGATCAGCCCCAGCATTTT
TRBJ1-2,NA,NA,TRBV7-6,CASSLAGGLSYGYTF,TGTGCCAGCAGCTTAGCCGGGGGGTTGAGCTATGGCTACACCTTC
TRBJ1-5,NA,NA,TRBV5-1,CASSLQGEKGQPQHF,TGCGCCAGCAGCTTGCAGGGTGAGAAGGGCCAGCCCCAGCATTTT
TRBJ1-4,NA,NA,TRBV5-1,CASSFSNEKLFF,TGCGCCAGCAGCTTCTCTAATGAAAAACTGTTTTTT
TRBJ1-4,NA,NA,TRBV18,CASSLRRAGDEKLFF,TGTGCCAGCTCCCTTCGAAGGGCAGGGGATGAAAAACTGTTTTTT
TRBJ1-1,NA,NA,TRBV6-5,CASSYSRDMNTEAFF,TGTGCCAGCAGTTACTCTAGGGACATGAACACTGAAGCTTTCTTT
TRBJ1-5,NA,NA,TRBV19,CATDKEGNQPQHF,TGTGCCACAGACAAGGAGGGCAATCAGCCCCAGCATTTT
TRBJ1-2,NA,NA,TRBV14,CASSQDRAGYGYTF,TGTGCCAGCAGCCAAGATCGAGCGGGCTATGGCTACACCTTC
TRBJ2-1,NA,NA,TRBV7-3,CASSLGGNLNEQFF,TGTGCCAGCAGCTTAGGCGGGAATCTCAATGAGCAGTTCTTC
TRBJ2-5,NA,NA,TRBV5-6,CASSLLSAGQETQYF,TGTGCCAGCAGCTTGCTTTCTGCGGGACAAGAGACCCAGTACTTC
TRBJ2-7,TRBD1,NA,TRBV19,CASSIDGTGFFEQYF,TGTGCCAGTAGTATCGACGGGACAGGGTTTTTTGAGCAGTACTTC
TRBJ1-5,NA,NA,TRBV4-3,CASSQGQGQPQHF,TGCGCCAGCAGCCAAGGCCAGGGGCAGCCCCAGCATTTT